This entry lists 16 T cell receptor beta chains sequenced from one sample in a study of cytomegalovirus exposure and HLA in healthy donors. The assay was immunoSEQ multiplex PCR, and TCRdb's table has in-frame clones only and misses some. The sample consists of a few hundred thousand clones, approximately 91% of them appearing once. Material for sequencing was PBMCs. Receptors were obtained from a man younger than 45 in good health and CMV-seronegative.

V is TRBV6-5 and J is TRBJ2-2; 9 bases match TRBD1. V shed 6 bases, J shed 5 bases, and the junction held 7 bases outside the gene matches. The CDR3 is 15 residues long. Germline values: CDR1 MNHEY, CDR2 SVGAGI. CDR3 bases: TGTGCCAGCAGAACAACAGGGGGCGCGACCGGGGAGCTGTTTTTT. Translation gives CASRTTGGATGELFF.

The chain employs TRBV7-9 and TRBJ1-6; possible D gene TRBD1, 5 bases. Trimming pared 3 bases from V and 8 bases from J, leaving 17 bases between. This CDR3 spans 16 amino acids. Germline values: CDR1 SEHNR, CDR2 FQNEAQ (reference sequence). In nucleotides, the CDR3 is TGTGCCAGCAGCTTCCAGGGAAAGTCTAGCGATTCACCCCTCCACTTT. This codes for CASSFQGKSSDSPLHF.

This clone was seen only once. The chain links TRBV7-6 to TRBJ1-2, with TRBD1 identical over 8 bases. V shed 5 bases and J 8 bases; nucleotides not matched to a gene: 7. Germline CDR1 reads SGHVS; CDR2 reads FNYEAQ. The length of the CDR3 is 13 residues. Written as DNA, the CDR3 is TGTGCCAGCAGCAATACAGGGACAGGAGGCTACACCTTC. Translation gives CASSNTGTGGYTF. The variable domain in full, with the rest retrieved from reference TRBV7-6 and TRBJ1-2, is GAGVSQSPRYKVTKRGQDVALRCDPISGHVSLYWYRQALGQGPEFLTYFNYEAQQDKSGLPNDRFSAERPEGSISTLTIQRTEQRDSAMYRCASSNTGTGGYTFGSGTRLTVV.

This chain connects TRBV27 to TRBJ1-1; D is possibly TRBD1 (6 bases). The CDR3 is 13 residues long. V was pared by 7 bases and J by 7 bases, with 16 bases between. The V gene's germline CDR1 is MNHEY and CDR2 SMNVEV (reference sequence). CDR3 amino acids: CASTTSTGREAFF. The CDR3 coding sequence is TGTGCCAGCACCACCTCAACAGGGCGTGAAGCTTTCTTT.

In its sample, this clone was seen once. The chain uses TRBV6-5 and TRBJ1-1; D is uncertain. Trimming pared 0 bases from V and 4 bases from J, leaving 9 bases between. CDR1 and CDR2 (germline): MNHEY, SVGAGI. The CDR3 runs 14 residues. CDR3 sequence reads: CASSYSLRVTEAFF. The CDR3 coding sequence is TGTGCCAGCAGTTACTCCCTGCGGGTCACTGAAGCTTTCTTT.

This clone was detected once. CDR3 coding DNA: TGTGCCAGCAGTTTATCCCAACTGAATTCACCCCTCCACTTT. It codes for CASSLSQLNSPLHF. The rearrangement links TRBV27 to TRBJ1-6, with D unclear. The germline V gene has CDR1 MNHEY and CDR2 SMNVEV (reference sequence). The CDR3 runs to 14 residues. Trimming cost V 0 bases and J 7 bases, with 7 bases left between them.

The V call is TRBV10-1, the J call TRBJ1-6; 8 positions match TRBD1. Trimming at V came to 7 bases and at J to 10 bases, leaving 15 bases not matched to a gene. CDR3 length: 16 amino acids. Germline-derived CDR1 and CDR2 are WNHNN and SYGVQD (reference sequence). The CDR3 DNA sequence: TGCGCCAGCACCCTGACAGGGGACGAGACGGGGTCACCCCTCCACTTT. Amino acid sequence: CASTLTGDETGSPLHF.

Only one count was recorded for this clone. The CDR3 protein is CASSSYRGNQETQYF. CDR3 bases: TGTGCCAGCAGCTCCTACAGGGGCAACCAAGAGACCCAGTACTTC. This chain links TRBV5-4 with TRBJ2-5; TRBD1 aligns across 7 bases. Germline trimming cut 3 bases from V and 0 bases from J; bases unmatched to any gene: 5. This CDR3 region has 15 residues. CDR1 is SGHNT, CDR2 YYREEE, per germline (reference sequence).

The rearrangement uses TRBV5-1 and TRBJ2-2, with 7 bases aligning to TRBD1. From germline, CDR1 is SGHRS and CDR2 YFSETQ. Unmatched junction bases numbered 8, after V lost 6 bases and J lost 3 bases. There are 15 residues in the CDR3. CDR3 sequence: CASTSGQPDTGELFF. The CDR3 nucleotides read TGCGCCAGCACATCGGGACAGCCCGACACCGGGGAGCTGTTTTTT.

The CDR3 DNA is TGTGCCAGCAGCCCCTGGGCAGGGGGGTCCACGAACACCGGGGAGCTGTTTTTT. It is translated as CASSPWAGGSTNTGELFF. The chain links TRBV7-6 to TRBJ2-2, with TRBD1 as a possible D gene (7 bases). This CDR3 region has 18 residues. V lost 5 bases to trimming and J lost 0 bases, with 19 bases between them. Germline assignment: CDR1 SGHVS and CDR2 FNYEAQ.

The CDR3 nucleotides read TGTGCCAGCAGCCCCGGGACAATGGAGACCCAGTACTTC. This translates into CASSPGTMETQYF. The rearrangement joins TRBV7-2 to TRBJ2-5, with D maybe TRBD1 (6 bases). The CDR3 spans 13 residues. The germline CDR1 and CDR2 sequences are SGHTA and FQGNSA. V was pared by 5 bases and J by 5 bases, with 12 bases between.

The rearrangement uses TRBV13 and TRBJ2-7; TRBD2 matches at 12 bases. Germline loops: CDR1 PRHDT, CDR2 FYEKMQ (reference sequence). The junction had 4 bases not matched to a gene; V was cut back by 5 bases and J by 2 bases. This CDR3 contains 15 residues. The CDR3 here is CASSPGLAGTYEQYF. The CDR3 DNA reads TGTGCCAGCAGCCCCGGACTAGCGGGGACCTACGAGCAGTACTTC.

The J gene is TRBJ1-2, the V gene TRBV9; D possibly corresponds to TRBD1 (6 bases). Trimming removed 6 bases at V and 5 bases at J, with 8 bases between. The CDR3 is 11 amino acids. Germline lookup yields CDR1 SGDLS and CDR2 YYNGEE. This chain's CDR3 is CASNGQYGYTF. The CDR3 DNA follows: TGTGCCAGCAACGGACAGTATGGCTACACCTTC.

The chain is built from TRBV30 and TRBJ1-1; 8 positions agree with TRBD1. This CDR3 has 16 amino acids. The J segment lost 1 base and the V segment lost 3 bases, leaving 10 bases of the junction unmatched. The germline V gene has CDR1 GTSNPN and CDR2 SVGIG (reference sequence). The DNA for the CDR3 is TGTGCCTGGAGGACAAGGACAGGGAGAACGAACACTGAAGCTTTCTTT. Encoded protein: CAWRTRTGRTNTEAFF.

This clone was detected only a few times. This chain uses TRBV27 with TRBJ2-7; TRBD1 matches 7 bases. Trimming removed 5 bases from V and 4 bases from J; junction bases left unmatched: 8. CDR3 size: 14 residues. Germline-derived CDR1 and CDR2 are MNHEY and SMNVEV (reference sequence). CDR3 sequence (DNA): TGTGCCAGCAGTCCCTTATCACAGGGGTACGAGCAGTACTTC. This codes for CASSPLSQGYEQYF.

The rearrangement uses TRBV18 and TRBJ2-2; D is unclear. Germline CDR1 reads KGHSH; CDR2 reads LQKENI. V lost 2 bases to trimming and J lost 4 bases, with 5 bases between them. The CDR3 has 13 amino acids. The CDR3 bases are TGTGCCAGCTCACCAATAGTCACCGGGGAGCTGTTTTTT. Translated, it gives CASSPIVTGELFF.